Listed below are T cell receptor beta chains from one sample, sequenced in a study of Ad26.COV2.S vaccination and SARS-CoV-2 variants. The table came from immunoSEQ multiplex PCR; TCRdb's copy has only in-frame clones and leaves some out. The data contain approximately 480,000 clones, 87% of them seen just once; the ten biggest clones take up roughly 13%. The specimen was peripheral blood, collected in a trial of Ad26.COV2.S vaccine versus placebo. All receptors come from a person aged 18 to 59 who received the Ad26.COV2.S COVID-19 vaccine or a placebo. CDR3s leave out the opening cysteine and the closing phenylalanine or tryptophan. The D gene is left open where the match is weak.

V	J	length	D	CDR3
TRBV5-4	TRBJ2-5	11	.	ASSLTGSETQY
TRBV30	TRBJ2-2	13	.	AQSTTGLKTGELF
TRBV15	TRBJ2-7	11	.	ATSRDPGDEQY
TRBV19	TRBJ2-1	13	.	ASSSSSGINNEQF
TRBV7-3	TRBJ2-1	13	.	ASSLPRGPYNEQF
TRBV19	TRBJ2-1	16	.	ASSIDPTTASSYNEQF
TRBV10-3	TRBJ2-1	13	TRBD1	ATWAGTGQYNEQF
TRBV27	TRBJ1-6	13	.	ASSFGQVFNSPLH
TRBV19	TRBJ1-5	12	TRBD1	ASSRTGKDQPQH
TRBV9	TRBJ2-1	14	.	ASSKSSDGTYNEQF
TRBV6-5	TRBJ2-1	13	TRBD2	ASSRLAGGYNEQF
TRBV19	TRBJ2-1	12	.	ASSIGRGSNEQF
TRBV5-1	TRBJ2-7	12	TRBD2	ASRVAGGSYEQY
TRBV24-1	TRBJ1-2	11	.	ATSDSRNYGYT
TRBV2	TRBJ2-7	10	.	ASSERNYEQY
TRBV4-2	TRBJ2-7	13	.	ASSQGPDISYEQY
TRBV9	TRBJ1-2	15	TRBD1	ASSTGTGGLGGDGYT
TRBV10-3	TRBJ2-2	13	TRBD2	ATQTSGSDTGELF
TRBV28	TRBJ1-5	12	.	ASNLGSNNQPQH
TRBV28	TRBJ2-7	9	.	ASSQGYEQY
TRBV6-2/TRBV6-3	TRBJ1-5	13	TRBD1	ASSYQGQGRQPQH
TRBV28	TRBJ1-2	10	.	ASSSPPNGYT
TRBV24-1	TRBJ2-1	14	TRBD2	ATSDFRTSDYNEQF
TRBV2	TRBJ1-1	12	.	ASSFGGKNTEAF
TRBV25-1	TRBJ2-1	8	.	ASKAYEQF
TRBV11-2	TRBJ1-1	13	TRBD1	ASSRDRARNTEAF
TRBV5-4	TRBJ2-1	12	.	ASSLEVADNEQF
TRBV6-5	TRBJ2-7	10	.	ASSDGTYEQY
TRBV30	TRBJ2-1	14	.	AWIPPRAARYNEQF
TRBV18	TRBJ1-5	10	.	ASSPGGQPQH
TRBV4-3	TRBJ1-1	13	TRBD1	ASSEDGQGDTEAF
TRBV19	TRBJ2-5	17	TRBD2	ASRQGLAGVVGSRETQY
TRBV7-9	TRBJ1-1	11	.	ASISDRNTEAF
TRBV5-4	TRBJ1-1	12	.	ASGSWAAGPEAF
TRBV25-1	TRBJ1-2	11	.	ASSQNEGFGYT
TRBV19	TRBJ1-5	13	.	ASSLGGGSNQPQH
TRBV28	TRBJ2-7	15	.	ASSSLVGDKSSYEQY
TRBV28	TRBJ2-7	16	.	ASSLLLGLSGLTYEQY
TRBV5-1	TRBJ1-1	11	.	ASSLLPEGEAF
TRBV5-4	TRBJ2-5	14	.	ASSLVVGGPQETQY
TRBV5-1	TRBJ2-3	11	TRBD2	ASSPSGTDTQY
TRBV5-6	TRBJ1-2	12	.	ASSLVDSWDGYT
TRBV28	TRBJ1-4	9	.	ASSLREKLF
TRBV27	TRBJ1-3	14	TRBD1	ASSLTGQGVGNTIY
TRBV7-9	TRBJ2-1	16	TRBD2	ASSSWTSGRGAHNEQF
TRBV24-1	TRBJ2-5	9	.	ATSYGRTQY
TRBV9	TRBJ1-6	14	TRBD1	ASSEGQGGIGSPLH
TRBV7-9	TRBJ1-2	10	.	ASSPGAGGYT
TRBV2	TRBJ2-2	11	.	ASKRGGDGELF
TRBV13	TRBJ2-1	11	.	ASTRTKYNEQF
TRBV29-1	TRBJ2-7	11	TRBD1	SVSDTNPGGQY
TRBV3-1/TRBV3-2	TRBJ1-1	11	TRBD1	ASSRQGATEAF
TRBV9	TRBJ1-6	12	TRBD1	ASSVGQGDSPLH
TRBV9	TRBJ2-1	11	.	ASAREIVDEQF
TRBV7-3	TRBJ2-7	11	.	ASSPTPGGEQY
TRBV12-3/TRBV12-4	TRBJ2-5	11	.	ASSLGQRETQY
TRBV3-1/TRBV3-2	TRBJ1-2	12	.	ASSRSQTSSGYT
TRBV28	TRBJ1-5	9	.	ASSRTGPQH
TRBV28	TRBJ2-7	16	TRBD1	ASSSPRGDRGVTYEQY